Each of the 27 T cell receptor beta chains below was sequenced from the same sample in a study of T-cell memory formation after mild COVID-19. Via MiXCR, TCRdb re-called the 5' RACE reads, giving one row per CDR3 protein. This table holds 25,000 to 30,000 distinct CDR3 sequences, 15% to 20% found once. The sample was PBMCs or a T cell subset sorted from them (not recorded which). These receptors all come from an adult who had mild COVID-19 (a few samples of this study predate the infection). Cell type and time point are not known.

This clonotype was recorded at least ten times. The chain employs TRBV12-3 or TRBV12-4 and TRBJ1-5; possible D gene TRBD1, 6 bases. The CDR3 is made up of 13 amino acids. V lost 3 bases and J lost 6, with 9 bases in between. The CDR3 reads CASSFSDSQPQHF. DNA of the CDR3: TGTGCCAGCAGTTTTTCGGACAGTCAGCCCCAGCATTTT.

This clonotype was recorded many times. The chain is built from TRBV5-1 and TRBJ2-7; possibly TRBD1 or TRBD2 for D (5 bases each). V lost 4 bases and J lost 1, with 15 bases in between. The CDR3 length is 15 residues. Germline V gene data show CDR1 as SGHRS and CDR2 as YFSETQ. CDR3 in amino acids: CASSTSGTASYEQYF. CDR3 DNA: TGCGCCAGCAGCACCTCCGGGACGGCTTCCTACGAGCAGTACTTC.

In this sample, this clonotype turned up many times. The chain is built from TRBV7-3 and TRBJ1-6, with D perhaps matching TRBD1 (6 bases). The CDR3 runs 15 residues. Deletions cut 4 bases from V and 1 base from J, with 8 bases between. Germline CDR1 is SGHTA and CDR2 is FQGTGA. CDR3 sequence (DNA): TGTGCCAGCAGCTATACAGGGTCCTATAATTCACCCCTCCACTTT. Protein sequence: CASSYTGSYNSPLHF.

This sequence joins TRBV7-9 and TRBJ2-7; D unclear. Between the trimmed V and J ends, which lost 8 bases and 4 bases, there was a span of 18 bases. The CDR3 has 14 amino acids. CDR1 and CDR2 (germline): SEHNR, FQNEAQ (reference sequence). CDR3 amino acids: CASSGTPSDYEQYF. The CDR3 region has the DNA TGTGCCAGCTCCGGTACCCCATCGGATTACGAGCAGTACTTC.

This clonotype has ten or more counts. The V and J genes are TRBV6-5 and TRBJ1-6; D might be TRBD1 (6 bases). Germline V lookup: CDR1 MNHEY, CDR2 SVGAGI. The ends were cut back, 3 bases at V and 8 bases at J, with 14 bases in the middle. CDR3 length: 15 residues. CDR3 sequence: CASSYTGQPDSPLHF. The CDR3 DNA is TGTGCCAGCAGTTATACCGGACAGCCGGATTCACCCCTCCACTTT.

At least ten counts were recorded for this clonotype. This chain joins TRBV4-3 and TRBJ2-1, with TRBD2 identical over 13 bases. The germline gives CDR1 LGHNA, CDR2 YSLEER. CDR3 length: 17 amino acids. V trimming: 1 base; J trimming: 4 bases; junction bases outside the gene matches: 4. In DNA, the CDR3 is TGCGCCAGCAGCCAAGCCGTACTAGCGGGAGGGTACAATGAGCAGTTCTTC. Its translation is CASSQAVLAGGYNEQFF.

This clonotype was seen at least ten times. This chain joins TRBV7-6 and TRBJ2-4; 7 bases map to TRBD1. V lost 5 bases, J lost 6 bases, and 1 base stayed unmatched. From germline, CDR1 is SGHVS and CDR2 FNYEAQ. The CDR3 runs 12 residues. The CDR3 DNA reads as TGTGCCAGCAGCCCAGGGGGAAACATTCAGTACTTC. Protein sequence: CASSPGGNIQYF.

In this sample, this clonotype turned up a few times. This chain joins TRBV4-1 and TRBJ1-1, with D unclear. The V gene lost 2 bases and the J gene lost 0 bases, with 13 bases spanning the gap. The CDR3 has 16 amino acids. Germline V gene data show CDR1 as MGHRA and CDR2 as YSYEKL. The CDR3 DNA reads as TGCGCCAGCAGCCAACCAGGCGGAGCAATGAACACTGAAGCTTTCTTT. It encodes CASSQPGGAMNTEAFF.

The V and J genes are TRBV12-3 or TRBV12-4 and TRBJ1-5, with D hard to call. This CDR3 contains 12 residues. Trimming took 3 bases from V and 7 from J, leaving 7 bases between them. CDR3 DNA: TGTGCCAGCAGTTTTATTCCCCAGCCCCAGCATTTT. Translating gives CASSFIPQPQHF.

This clonotype was recorded at least ten times. The CDR3 nucleotides are TGTGCCAGCAGCCCGGGGGTCAGCACTAATGAAAAACTGTTTTTT. Encoded protein: CASSPGVSTNEKLFF. The J gene is TRBJ1-4, the V gene TRBV7-3; D is possibly TRBD1 (5 bases). The length of the CDR3 is 15 residues. V was trimmed by 5 bases and J by 2 bases, leaving 12 bases between them. Germline lookup yields CDR1 SGHTA and CDR2 FQGTGA.

This clonotype was found many times. The J gene is TRBJ2-7, the V gene TRBV18; D unresolved. Germline values: CDR1 KGHSH, CDR2 LQKENI. The CDR3 covers 12 residues. Trimming removed 3 bases from V and 1 base from J, with 4 bases in between. The CDR3 coding sequence is TGTGCCAGCTCACCCAATTCCTACGAGCAGTACTTC. This gives the protein CASSPNSYEQYF.

This clonotype has at least ten counts. This chain uses TRBV4-2 with TRBJ2-2; tentatively, D is TRBD2 (6 bases). Germline CDR1 is LGHNA and CDR2 is YNFKEQ. The germline V and J ends were trimmed by 1 base and 3 bases, with 12 bases remaining between them. This CDR3 spans 16 amino acids. For the CDR3, the DNA is TGTGCCAGCAGCCAAGTAGCCAGGGAGGACACCGGGGAGCTGTTTTTT. Translated: CASSQVAREDTGELFF.

This clonotype was seen repeatedly, ten times or more. V usage is TRBV7-2 and J usage is TRBJ1-3; 9 bases fit TRBD1. This CDR3 spans 15 amino acids. Trimming at V came to 8 bases and at J to 1 base, leaving 6 bases not matched to a gene. CDR1 and CDR2 from the germline V gene are SGHTA and FQGNSA. The CDR3 loop is CASGPQGASGNTIYF. The DNA of the CDR3 is TGTGCCAGCGGGCCACAGGGGGCATCTGGAAACACCATATATTTT. The variable domain in full, with the rest retrieved from reference TRBV7-2 and TRBJ1-3, is GAGVSQSPSNKVTEKGKDVELRCDPISGHTALYWYRQSLGQGLEFLIYFQGNSAPDKSGLPSDRFSAERTGGSVSTLTIQRTQQEDSAVYLCASGPQGASGNTIYFGEGSWLTVV.

V and J are TRBV6-2 or TRBV6-3 and TRBJ2-7; 9 bases agree with TRBD1. The CDR3 spans 16 residues. V lost 2 bases to trimming and J lost 5 bases; unmatched junction nucleotides: 10. Germline CDR1 is MNHEY and CDR2 is SVGEGT. In nucleotides, the CDR3 is TGTGCCAGCAGTTACGGGCTTGGGACAGGGTCTCACGAGCAGTACTTC. This codes for CASSYGLGTGSHEQYF.

This clonotype has a count of ten or more. The chain recombines TRBV20-1 with TRBJ2-1; TRBD2 agrees at 9 bases. J lost 4 bases, V lost 6 bases, and 22 bases had no gene match. Germline CDR1 reads DFQATT; CDR2 reads SNEGSKA (reference sequence). The CDR3 loop spans 19 amino acids. The CDR3 DNA reads as TGCAGTGCCCACAGCCACGGGACATCTTCTAGCGGGAAGTACAATGAGCAGTTCTTC. This codes for CSAHSHGTSSSGKYNEQFF.

The genes are TRBV5-1 and TRBJ1-2, with TRBD1 matching over 7 bases. CDR3 length: 15 amino acids. Germline assignment: CDR1 SGHRS and CDR2 YFSETQ. V lost 7 bases to trimming and J lost 2 bases; unmatched junction nucleotides: 11. The CDR3 reads CASGLLTGQNYGYTF. The CDR3 region has the DNA TGCGCCAGCGGCCTCCTGACGGGACAGAACTATGGCTACACCTTC. The variable domain in full, completed from reference TRBV5-1 and TRBJ1-2, reads KAGVTQTPRYLIKTRGQQVTLSCSPISGHRSVSWYQQTPGQGLQFLFEYFSETQRNKGNFPGRFSGRQFSNSRSEMNVSTLELGDSALYLCASGLLTGQNYGYTFGSGTRLTVV.

Ten or more counts support this clonotype. J is TRBJ1-5 and V is TRBV5-5; 7 nucleotides agree with TRBD1. V lost 0 bases to trimming and J lost 0 bases; unmatched junction nucleotides: 6. Looked up from germline, CDR1 is SGHKS and CDR2 is YYEKEE (reference sequence). The CDR3 runs 17 residues. CDR3 sequence reads: CASSLGQGFGSNQPQHF. The CDR3 coding sequence is TGTGCCAGCAGCTTGGGACAGGGTTTCGGTAGCAATCAGCCCCAGCATTTT. Full variable domain (remainder filled in from reference TRBV5-5 and TRBJ1-5): DAGVTQSPTHLIKTRGQQVTLRCSPISGHKSVSWYQQVLGQGPQFIFQYYEKEERGRGNFPDRFSARQFPNYSSELNVNALLLGDSALYLCASSLGQGFGSNQPQHFGDGTRLSIL.

This clonotype was seen ten or more times. This chain joins TRBV4-3 and TRBJ2-3, with D unclear. Trimming removed 0 bases at V and 8 bases at J, with 12 bases between. Germline lookup yields CDR1 LGHNA and CDR2 YSLEER. CDR3 size: 14 residues. The CDR3 region is CASSQDFDVGTQYF. The CDR3 DNA follows: TGCGCCAGCAGCCAAGATTTCGATGTTGGTACGCAGTATTTT.

This clonotype was seen many times. The chain combines TRBV12-3 or TRBV12-4 with TRBJ2-2, with unresolved D. Trimming pared 4 bases from V and 5 bases from J, leaving 5 bases between. CDR3 size: 12 residues. This chain's CDR3 is CASSSATGELFF. DNA for the CDR3: TGTGCCAGCAGTTCCGCGACCGGGGAGCTGTTTTTT.

This clonotype was counted at least ten times. CDR3 DNA sequence: TGTGCCAGCAGTCCTTCGACAGGGGGGAATTCACCCCTCCACTTT. This gives the protein CASSPSTGGNSPLHF. The chain uses TRBV12-3 or TRBV12-4 and TRBJ1-6; 9 bases are shared with TRBD1. V shed 5 bases, J shed 7 bases, and the junction held 6 bases outside the gene matches. The CDR3 covers 15 residues.

This clonotype has a count of ten or more. The V call is TRBV4-1, the J call TRBJ2-2; D perhaps matches TRBD2 (6 bases). This CDR3 is 17 amino acids long. V gave up 0 bases and J gave up 6 bases, with 17 bases separating them. Per the germline V gene, CDR1 is MGHRA and CDR2 is YSYEKL. The CDR3 here is CASSQDAGLRSAGELFF. CDR3 DNA: TGCGCCAGCAGCCAAGATGCGGGGTTGAGGAGTGCCGGGGAGCTGTTTTTT.

Many counts were recorded for this clonotype. J is TRBJ1-5 and V is TRBV9; D gene ambiguous. Deletions cut 0 bases from V and 7 bases from J, with 17 bases between. The CDR3 is 16 residues long. CDR1 is SGDLS and CDR2 is YYNGEE in the germline V gene. The DNA for the CDR3 is TGTGCCAGCAGCGTAGAACCCATACAAGGAAAGCAGCCCCAGCATTTT. Its protein product is CASSVEPIQGKQPQHF.

This clonotype appeared many times. The rearrangement uses TRBV7-7 and TRBJ2-2, with unresolved D. V shed 0 bases and J shed 0 bases, with 14 bases lying between them. This CDR3 contains 18 residues. In germline, CDR1 is SSHAT, CDR2 FNYEAQ (reference sequence). The CDR3 coding sequence is TGTGCCAGCAGCTTAGCGCGATATATCGGCGCGAACACCGGGGAGCTGTTTTTT. It yields the protein CASSLARYIGANTGELFF.

This clonotype has a count of ten or more. The rearrangement joins TRBV24-1 to TRBJ1-5; D remains unclear. Germline lookup yields CDR1 KGHDR and CDR2 SFDVKD. Trimming shortened V by 5 bases and J by 0 bases, and 7 bases separated the two germline ends. This CDR3 comprises 14 residues. The CDR3 DNA follows: TGTGCCACCAGTGCCCTCGATAGCAATCAGCCCCAGCATTTT. Its translation is CATSALDSNQPQHF.

The chain joins TRBV24-1 to TRBJ1-3; the D is unclear. With 9 bases removed from V and 0 bases from J, the gap between germline ends came to 26 bases. This CDR3 has 19 residues. Germline-derived CDR1 and CDR2 are KGHDR and SFDVKD. The CDR3 here is CATPPGGFYSPLSGNTIYF. Here the CDR3 DNA reads TGTGCCACCCCGCCGGGAGGGTTCTATTCCCCCCTCTCTGGAAACACCATATATTTT.

This clonotype was seen at least ten times. This chain links TRBV10-3 with TRBJ1-5; D is undetermined. This CDR3 spans 15 amino acids. V was cut by 2 bases and J by 4 bases, with 12 bases left in between. Germline V CDR1 and CDR2: ENHRY, SYGVKD. In DNA, the CDR3 is TGTGCCATCAGTGAGGTGTCCCTCGGGAATCAGCCCCAGCATTTT. As protein: CAISEVSLGNQPQHF.

This clonotype appeared many times. The chain carries TRBV4-1 and TRBJ1-6; no clear D gene. Per the germline V gene, CDR1 is MGHRA and CDR2 is YSYEKL. The CDR3 runs 13 residues. Trimming cost V 2 bases and J 10 bases, with 9 bases left between them. The chain's CDR3 is CASSQLVLSPLHF. DNA of the CDR3: TGCGCCAGCAGCCAACTCGTCTTGTCACCCCTCCACTTT.